Listed here are 23 T cell receptor beta chains from one sample, sequenced in a study of human T cells and chemical hapten exposure (dated by TCRdb to the early 2020s). The method behind the library was RACE. Sequencing was performed on a NextSeq 500. In-frame beta chains were kept once TCRdb had trimmed the public reads at Q25 with fastp and called clones with MiXCR. Identical CDR3 protein sequences are pooled into one entry, listed with their most common genes and DNA. The sample data list 340,000 or so distinct CDR3 sequences, and under 9% of these were observed just once. The top ten constitute about 8% of the sample. Explained via the paper, the time point label denotes: patch test 1, 2 weeks after DPC sensitization. The meaning of the sample's treatment or condition label: therapeutic diphenylcyclopropenone sensitization with weekly scalp DPC. This sample comprised whole blood, obtained in connection with sensitization to the hapten diphenylcyclopropenone (DPC). Every receptor here comes from a woman aged 18-29 years with alopecia areata. Some clones in this sample may be carry-over from other donors' samples.

In its sample, this clonotype was seen many times. The V call is TRBV4-1, the J call TRBJ2-5; possible D gene TRBD2, 5 bases. Germline CDR1 MGHRA, CDR2 YSYEKL. This CDR3 contains 17 residues. Trimming cost V 4 bases and J 3 bases, with 21 bases left between them. This chain's CDR3 is CASSPSGETFEKETQYF. CDR3 bases: TGCGCCAGCAGCCCATCCGGGGAGACTTTCGAGAAAGAGACCCAGTACTTC.

Only a few counts were recorded for this clonotype. The chain is built from TRBV7-8 and TRBJ2-7; D is perhaps TRBD2 (6 bases). Per the germline V gene, CDR1 is SGHVS and CDR2 is FQNEAQ. The CDR3 is 15 residues long. V lost 5 bases, J lost 0 bases, and 14 bases lay in between. CDR3 residues: CASSRERDDSYEQYF. The CDR3 DNA follows: TGTGCCAGCAGCCGGGAGCGCGATGACTCCTACGAGCAGTACTTC.

Only a few counts were recorded for this clonotype. V and J are TRBV12-3 or TRBV12-4 and TRBJ2-1, with 8 bases matching TRBD1. The ends lost 6 bases at V and 3 bases at J; junction bases unmatched: 7. The CDR3 sequence is 15 residues long. The CDR3 bases are TGTGCCAGCAGCCCCAAGGGGACAGGCTACAATGAGCAGTTCTTC. This sequence encodes CASSPKGTGYNEQFF.

The sample holds a few counts of this clonotype. The chain links TRBV12-3 or TRBV12-4 to TRBJ1-1, with a weak D call TRBD1 (6 bases). This CDR3 has 14 residues. V was trimmed by 3 bases and J by 5 bases, leaving 13 bases between them. The CDR3 region has the DNA TGTGCCAGCAGTTTTGGCACAGGGAGGACTGAAGCTTTCTTT. This codes for CASSFGTGRTEAFF.

Only a few counts were recorded for this clonotype. The J gene is TRBJ1-2, the V gene TRBV9; D is unresolved. V lost 0 bases to trimming and J lost 6 bases, with 9 bases between them. The CDR3 covers 13 residues. Per the germline V gene, CDR1 is SGDLS and CDR2 is YYNGEE. CDR3 bases: TGTGCCAGCAGCGTAGAGTTCGGGCATGGCTACACCTTC. Residues: CASSVEFGHGYTF.

The V and J genes are TRBV7-9 and TRBJ2-3, with a weak D call TRBD2 (7 bases). CDR1 is SEHNR, CDR2 FQNEAQ, per germline (reference sequence). CDR3 length: 16 residues. Trimming pared 6 bases from V and 6 bases from J, leaving 22 bases between. CDR3 coding DNA: TGTGCCAGCAGAGGGACTGCGCGGGGGCGCGCCGATACGCAGTATTTT. This translates into CASRGTARGRADTQYF.

This clonotype was seen many times. The chain is built from TRBV20-1 and TRBJ2-1, with D perhaps TRBD2 (5 bases). Germline V gene lookup returns CDR1 DFQATT and CDR2 SNEGSKA (reference sequence). The CDR3 consists of 13 residues. Trimming cost V 8 bases and J 3 bases, with 14 bases left between them. The CDR3 loop is CSLGGQDYNEQFF. The DNA for the CDR3 is TGCAGTCTGGGCGGGCAAGACTACAATGAGCAGTTCTTC.

V is TRBV6-5 and J is TRBJ1-4, with D maybe TRBD1 (6 bases). This CDR3 has 15 residues. Germline V gene data show CDR1 as MNHEY and CDR2 as SVGAGI. V dropped 0 bases and J dropped 7 bases, with 12 bases sitting between them. The CDR3 spells CASSYSGARGEKLFF. CDR3 sequence (DNA): TGTGCCAGCAGTTACTCGGGGGCGCGAGGTGAAAAACTGTTTTTT.

This clonotype was detected ten times or more. V is TRBV4-1 and J is TRBJ1-3, with D possibly being TRBD1 (5 bases). CDR1 and CDR2 (germline): MGHRA, YSYEKL. The CDR3 runs 15 residues. V gave up 0 bases and J gave up 6 bases, with 12 bases separating them. The CDR3 DNA sequence: TGCGCCAGCAGCCAAGACGGGGCAGGGTTAAACACCATATATTTT. The encoded protein is CASSQDGAGLNTIYF.

This CDR3 reads CASSLAGTGHNGYTF. CDR3 DNA sequence: TGTGCCAGCAGCTTAGCTGGGACAGGGCATAATGGCTACACCTTC. The chain combines TRBV7-9 with TRBJ1-2, with TRBD1 matching over 9 bases. Unmatched junction bases numbered 5, after V lost 0 bases and J lost 6 bases. This CDR3 is built from 15 residues. Germline V gene data show CDR1 as SEHNR and CDR2 as FQNEAQ (reference sequence).

This clonotype was recorded a few times. The V and J genes are TRBV12-3 or TRBV12-4 and TRBJ1-1; D is unresolved. V was pared by 6 bases and J by 3 bases, with 17 bases between. The CDR3 is 15 residues long. The CDR3 sequence is CASSSWAHRDTEAFF. The CDR3 DNA reads as TGTGCCAGCAGCTCTTGGGCCCATCGGGACACTGAAGCTTTCTTT.

This clonotype was seen a handful of times. V is TRBV6-6 and J is TRBJ1-1; TRBD1 is a possible D gene (5 bases). V lost 2 bases and J 5 bases, leaving 15 bases between the germline ends. This CDR3 has 15 amino acids. Germline V gives CDR1 MNHNY, CDR2 SVGAGI (reference sequence). CDR3 residues: CASSYRVGRTTEAFF. The CDR3 DNA follows: TGTGCCAGCAGTTACAGGGTGGGACGGACGACTGAAGCTTTCTTT.

This clonotype was counted between two and nine times. The chain uses TRBV5-5 and TRBJ2-2; the D call may be TRBD1 or TRBD2 (5 bases each). Germline V gene sequence: CDR1 SGHKS, CDR2 YYEKEE (reference sequence). With 3 bases removed from V and 5 bases from J, the gap between germline ends came to 14 bases. This CDR3 has 15 amino acids. The CDR3 region has the DNA TGTGCCAGCAGCTCCCGGGACCCCCGGACCGGGGAGCTGTTTTTT. It specifies CASSSRDPRTGELFF.

Ten or more counts support this clonotype. This chain connects TRBV7-2 to TRBJ1-1; perhaps TRBD1 as D (6 bases). The CDR3 is 15 residues long. Looked up from germline, CDR1 is SGHTA and CDR2 is FQGNSA. V was shortened by 3 bases and J by 1 base, with 12 bases between the two germline ends. CDR3 amino acids: CASSFQGTSNTEAFF. CDR3 sequence (DNA): TGTGCCAGCAGCTTCCAGGGGACTTCGAACACTGAAGCTTTCTTT.

This clonotype was recorded at least ten times. The chain couples TRBV20-1 to TRBJ2-7; D is perhaps TRBD1 (5 bases). Germline V gives CDR1 DFQATT, CDR2 SNEGSKA (reference sequence). There are 14 residues in the CDR3. V was cut by 1 base and J by 0 bases, with 10 bases left in between. The DNA of the CDR3 is TGCAGTGCTAGAGGGCAGGGCTTCTCCTACGAGCAGTACTTC. The encoded protein is CSARGQGFSYEQYF.

This clonotype was recorded at least ten times. V usage is TRBV6-1 and J usage is TRBJ2-5; D gene ambiguous. Germline assignment: CDR1 MNHNS and CDR2 SASEGT. Trimming cost V 7 bases and J 2 bases, with 2 bases left between them. The CDR3 sequence is 10 residues long. In nucleotides, the CDR3 is TGTGCCAGCAAGCAAGAGACCCAGTACTTC. Encoded protein: CASKQETQYF.

The V call is TRBV7-2, the J call TRBJ2-7; 7 bases line up with TRBD1. Germline CDR1 SGHTA, CDR2 FQGNSA. V shed 4 bases, J shed 6 bases, and the junction held 18 bases outside the gene matches. CDR3 length equals 17 residues. CDR3: CASSSQTQTGSSREQYF. The CDR3 DNA reads as TGTGCCAGCAGCTCCCAGACGCAGACAGGGTCTTCTCGCGAGCAGTACTTC.

The V and J genes are TRBV6-5 and TRBJ1-5, with TRBD1 as a possible D gene (6 bases). Germline V gene lookup returns CDR1 MNHEY and CDR2 SVGAGI. Deletions cut 0 bases from V and 7 bases from J, with 13 bases between. The CDR3 spans 15 residues. CDR3 region: CASSYSIQGEQPQHF. The CDR3 DNA reads as TGTGCCAGCAGTTACTCGATACAGGGCGAGCAGCCCCAGCATTTT.

This clonotype was seen only a few times. The rearrangement uses TRBV5-6 and TRBJ2-7; TRBD1 matches at 8 bases. Germline V lookup: CDR1 SGHDT, CDR2 YYEEEE. This CDR3 comprises 16 residues. V gave up 0 bases and J gave up 1 base; unmatched junction bases: 6. CDR3 in amino acids: CASSLATGTGSYEQYF. The DNA for the CDR3 is TGTGCCAGCAGCTTGGCCACAGGGACAGGATCCTACGAGCAGTACTTC.

The chain couples TRBV7-9 to TRBJ2-1, with D tentatively TRBD1 (5 bases). Per germline, CDR1 SEHNR and CDR2 FQNEAQ (reference sequence). There are 15 residues in the CDR3. V lost 3 bases and J lost 6, with 15 bases in between. This chain's CDR3 is CASSLSSGAVNEQFF. As DNA, the CDR3 is TGTGCCAGCAGCTTGTCGTCTGGGGCGGTCAATGAGCAGTTCTTC.

The V and J genes are TRBV28 and TRBJ1-2; D is perhaps TRBD1 (5 bases). Germline V gene lookup returns CDR1 MDHEN and CDR2 SYDVKM. V was trimmed by 6 bases and J by 0 bases, leaving 20 bases between them. The CDR3 consists of 17 residues. CDR3 protein: CASSGTISSTTNYGYTF. The CDR3 coding sequence is TGTGCCAGCAGCGGGACCATCTCGTCTACAACTAACTATGGCTACACCTTC.

This clonotype was seen ten or more times. The chain recombines TRBV10-3 with TRBJ2-5, with 8 bases that match TRBD2. The CDR3 length is 19 residues. V was clipped by 0 bases and J by 5 bases; unmatched bases: 17. The V gene's germline CDR1 is ENHRY and CDR2 SYGVKD. The chain's CDR3 is CAISESRKSGTSYSETQYF. The CDR3 DNA reads as TGTGCCATCAGTGAGTCGCGAAAGTCCGGGACTAGTTACTCGGAGACCCAGTACTTC.

The sample holds many counts of this clonotype. The chain has TRBV9 and TRBJ2-5; no clear D. The CDR3 runs 12 residues. The germline V gene encodes CDR1 SGDLS and CDR2 YYNGEE. Trimming stripped 4 bases from V and 5 bases from J, with 9 bases between. DNA of the CDR3: TGTGCCAGCAGCTCGGAGCAGGAGACCCAGTACTTC. It codes for CASSSEQETQYF.